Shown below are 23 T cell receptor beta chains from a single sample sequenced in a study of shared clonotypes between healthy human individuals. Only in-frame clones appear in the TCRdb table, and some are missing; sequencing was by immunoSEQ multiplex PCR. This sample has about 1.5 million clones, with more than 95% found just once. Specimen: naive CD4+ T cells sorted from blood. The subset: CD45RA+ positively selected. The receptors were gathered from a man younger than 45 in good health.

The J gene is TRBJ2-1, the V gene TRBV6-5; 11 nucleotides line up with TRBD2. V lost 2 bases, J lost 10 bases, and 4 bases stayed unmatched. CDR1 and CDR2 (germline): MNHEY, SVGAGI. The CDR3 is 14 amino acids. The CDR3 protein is CASSYALAGVEQFF. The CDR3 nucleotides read TGTGCCAGCAGTTACGCACTAGCGGGAGTGGAGCAGTTCTTC.

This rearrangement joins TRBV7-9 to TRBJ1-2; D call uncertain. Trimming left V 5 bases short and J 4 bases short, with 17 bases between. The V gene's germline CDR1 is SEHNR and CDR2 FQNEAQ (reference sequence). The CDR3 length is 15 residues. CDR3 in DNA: TGTGCCAGCAGCCCCACCCTAGGGAGAACCTATGGCTACACCTTC. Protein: CASSPTLGRTYGYTF.

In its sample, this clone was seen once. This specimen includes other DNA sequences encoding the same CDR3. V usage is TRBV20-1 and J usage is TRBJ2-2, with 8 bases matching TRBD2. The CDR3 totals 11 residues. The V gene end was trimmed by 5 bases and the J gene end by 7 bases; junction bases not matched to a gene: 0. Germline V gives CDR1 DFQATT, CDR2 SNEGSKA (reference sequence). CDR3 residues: CSARGGGELFF. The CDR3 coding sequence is TGCAGTGCTCGGGGGGGCGGGGAGCTGTTTTTT.

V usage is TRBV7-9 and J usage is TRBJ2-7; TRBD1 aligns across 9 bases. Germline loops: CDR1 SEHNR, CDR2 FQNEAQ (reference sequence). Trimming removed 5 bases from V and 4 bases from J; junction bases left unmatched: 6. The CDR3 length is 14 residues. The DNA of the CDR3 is TGTGCCAGCAGCATGGACAGGGGTCGGTACGAGCAGTACTTC. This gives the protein CASSMDRGRYEQYF.

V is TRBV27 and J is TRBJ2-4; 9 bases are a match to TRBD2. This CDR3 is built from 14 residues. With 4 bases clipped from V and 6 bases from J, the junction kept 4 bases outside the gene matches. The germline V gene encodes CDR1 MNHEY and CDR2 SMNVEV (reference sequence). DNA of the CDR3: TGTGCCAGCAGTTCCTTGGGACTAGCAAACATTCAGTACTTC. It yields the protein CASSSLGLANIQYF.

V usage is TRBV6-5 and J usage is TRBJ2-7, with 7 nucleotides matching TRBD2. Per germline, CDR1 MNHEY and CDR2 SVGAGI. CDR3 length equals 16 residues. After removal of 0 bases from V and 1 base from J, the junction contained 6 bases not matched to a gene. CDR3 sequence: CASSYSKGRASYEQYF. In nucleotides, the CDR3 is TGTGCCAGCAGTTACTCGAAAGGGAGGGCGTCCTACGAGCAGTACTTC.

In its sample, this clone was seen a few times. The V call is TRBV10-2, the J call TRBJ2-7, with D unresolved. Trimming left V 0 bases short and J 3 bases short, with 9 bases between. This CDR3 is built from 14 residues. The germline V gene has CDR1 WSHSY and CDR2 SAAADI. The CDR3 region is CASSESARYYEQYF. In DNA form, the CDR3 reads TGCGCCAGCAGTGAGTCGGCTAGGTACTACGAGCAGTACTTC.

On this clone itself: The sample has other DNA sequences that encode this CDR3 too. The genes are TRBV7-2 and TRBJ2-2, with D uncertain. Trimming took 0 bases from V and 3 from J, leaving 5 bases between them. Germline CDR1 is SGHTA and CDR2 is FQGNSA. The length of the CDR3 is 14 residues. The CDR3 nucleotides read TGTGCCAGCAGCTTAGCGGGGTACACCGGGGAGCTGTTTTTT. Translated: CASSLAGYTGELFF.

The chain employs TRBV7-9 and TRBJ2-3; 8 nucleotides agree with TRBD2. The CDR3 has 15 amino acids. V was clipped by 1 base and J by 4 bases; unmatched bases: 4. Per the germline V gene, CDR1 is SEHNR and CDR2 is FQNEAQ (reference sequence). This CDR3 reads CASSLGGGNADTQYF. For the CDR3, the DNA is TGTGCCAGCAGCTTAGGCGGGGGGAACGCAGATACGCAGTATTTT.

The CDR3 DNA reads TGCGCCAGCAGCTTGGAGTCCCTGAACTATGGCTACACCTTC. Protein: CASSLESLNYGYTF. The chain joins TRBV5-1 to TRBJ1-2; D unresolved. V gave up 0 bases and J gave up 2 bases, with 8 bases separating them. There are 14 residues in the CDR3. The germline gives CDR1 SGHRS, CDR2 YFSETQ. Looking up the rest from reference TRBV5-1 and TRBJ1-2 gives the full variable domain: KAGVTQTPRYLIKTRGQQVTLSCSPISGHRSVSWYQQTPGQGLQFLFEYFSETQRNKGNFPGRFSGRQFSNSRSEMNVSTLELGDSALYLCASSLESLNYGYTFGSGTRLTVV.

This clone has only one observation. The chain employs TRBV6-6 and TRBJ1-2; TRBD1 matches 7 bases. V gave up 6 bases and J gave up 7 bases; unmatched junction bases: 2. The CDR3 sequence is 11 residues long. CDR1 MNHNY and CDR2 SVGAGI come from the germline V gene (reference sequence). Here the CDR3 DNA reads TGTGCCAGCAGCGACAGGGCTGGCTACACCTTC. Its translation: CASSDRAGYTF.

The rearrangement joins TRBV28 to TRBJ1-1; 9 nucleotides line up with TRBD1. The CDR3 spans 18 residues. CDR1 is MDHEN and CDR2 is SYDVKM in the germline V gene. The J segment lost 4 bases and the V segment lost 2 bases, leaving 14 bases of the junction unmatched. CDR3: CASSLTGTGRAGGTEAFF. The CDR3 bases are TGTGCCAGCAGTTTAACCGGGACAGGGAGGGCAGGGGGCACTGAAGCTTTCTTT.

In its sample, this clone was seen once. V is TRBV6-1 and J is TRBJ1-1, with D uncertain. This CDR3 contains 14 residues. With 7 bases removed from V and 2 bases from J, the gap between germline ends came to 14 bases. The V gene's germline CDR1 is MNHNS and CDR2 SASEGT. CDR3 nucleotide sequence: TGTGCCAGCAACGAAACCCCCCATAACACTGAAGCTTTCTTT. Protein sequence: CASNETPHNTEAFF.

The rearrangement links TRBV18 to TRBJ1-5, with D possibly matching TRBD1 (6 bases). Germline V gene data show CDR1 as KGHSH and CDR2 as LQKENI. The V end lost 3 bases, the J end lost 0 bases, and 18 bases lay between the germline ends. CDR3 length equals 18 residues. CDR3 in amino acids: CASSPSIVGAISNQPQHF. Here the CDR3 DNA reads TGTGCCAGCTCACCTTCTATCGTGGGGGCTATTAGCAATCAGCCCCAGCATTTT.

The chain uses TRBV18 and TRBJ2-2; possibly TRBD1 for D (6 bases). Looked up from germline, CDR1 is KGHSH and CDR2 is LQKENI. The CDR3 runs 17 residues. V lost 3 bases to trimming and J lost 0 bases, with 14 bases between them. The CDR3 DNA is TGTGCCAGCTCACCGGTTGGAAAGGGGGCGAACACCGGGGAGCTGTTTTTT. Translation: CASSPVGKGANTGELFF. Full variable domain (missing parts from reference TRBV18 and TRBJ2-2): NAGVMQNPRHLVRRRGQEARLRCSPMKGHSHVYWYRQLPEEGLKFMVYLQKENIIDESGMPKERFSAEFPKEGPSILRIQQVVRGDSAAYFCASSPVGKGANTGELFFGEGSRLTVL.

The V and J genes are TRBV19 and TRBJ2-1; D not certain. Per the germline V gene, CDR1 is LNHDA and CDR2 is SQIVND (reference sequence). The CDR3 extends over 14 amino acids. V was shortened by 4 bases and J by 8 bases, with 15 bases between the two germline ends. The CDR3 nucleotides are TGTGCCAGTAGTACCCAAGAAAGGAGCCATGAGCAGTTCTTC. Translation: CASSTQERSHEQFF.

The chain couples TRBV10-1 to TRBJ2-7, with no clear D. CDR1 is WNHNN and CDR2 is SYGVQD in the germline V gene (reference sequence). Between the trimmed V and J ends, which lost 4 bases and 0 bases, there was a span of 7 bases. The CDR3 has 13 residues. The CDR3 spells CASSGLNSYEQYF. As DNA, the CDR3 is TGCGCCAGCAGTGGGCTGAACTCCTACGAGCAGTACTTC.

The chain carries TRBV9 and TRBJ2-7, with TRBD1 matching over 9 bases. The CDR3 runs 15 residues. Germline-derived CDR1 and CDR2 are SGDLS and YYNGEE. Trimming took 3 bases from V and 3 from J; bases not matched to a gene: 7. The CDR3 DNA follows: TGTGCCAGCAGCGCGGGACAGGGTATCTTCTACGAGCAGTACTTC. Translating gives CASSAGQGIFYEQYF.

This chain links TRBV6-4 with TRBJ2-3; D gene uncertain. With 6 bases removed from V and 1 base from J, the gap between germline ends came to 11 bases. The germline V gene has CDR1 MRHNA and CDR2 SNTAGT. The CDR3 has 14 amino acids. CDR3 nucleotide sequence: TGTGCCAGCAGGCTGCAGGCCGGCACAGATACGCAGTATTTT. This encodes CASRLQAGTDTQYF.

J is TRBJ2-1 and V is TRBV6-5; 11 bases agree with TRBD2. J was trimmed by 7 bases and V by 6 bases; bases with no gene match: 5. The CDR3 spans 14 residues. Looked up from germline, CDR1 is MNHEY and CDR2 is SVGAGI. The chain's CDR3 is CASRQLAGDNEQFF. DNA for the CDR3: TGTGCCAGCAGACAACTAGCGGGAGATAATGAGCAGTTCTTC.

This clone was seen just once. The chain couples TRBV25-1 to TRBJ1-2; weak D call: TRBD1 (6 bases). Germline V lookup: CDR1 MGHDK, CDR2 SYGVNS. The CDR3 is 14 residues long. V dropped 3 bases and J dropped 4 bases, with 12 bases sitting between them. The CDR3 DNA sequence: TGTGCCAGCAGTGAGGCAGGGGAACTCTATGGCTACACCTTC. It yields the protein CASSEAGELYGYTF.

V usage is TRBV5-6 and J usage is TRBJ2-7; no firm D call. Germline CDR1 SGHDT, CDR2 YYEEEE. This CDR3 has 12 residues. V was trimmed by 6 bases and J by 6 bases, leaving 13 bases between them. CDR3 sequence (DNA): TGTGCCAGCAAGATCTGGAGAGGCGAGCAGTACTTC. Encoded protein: CASKIWRGEQYF.

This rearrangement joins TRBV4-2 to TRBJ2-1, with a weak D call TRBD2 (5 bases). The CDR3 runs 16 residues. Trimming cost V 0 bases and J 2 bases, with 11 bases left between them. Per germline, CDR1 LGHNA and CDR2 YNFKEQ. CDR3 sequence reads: CASSQDLSGAYNEQFF. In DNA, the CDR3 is TGTGCCAGCAGCCAAGATCTCAGCGGAGCCTACAATGAGCAGTTCTTC.